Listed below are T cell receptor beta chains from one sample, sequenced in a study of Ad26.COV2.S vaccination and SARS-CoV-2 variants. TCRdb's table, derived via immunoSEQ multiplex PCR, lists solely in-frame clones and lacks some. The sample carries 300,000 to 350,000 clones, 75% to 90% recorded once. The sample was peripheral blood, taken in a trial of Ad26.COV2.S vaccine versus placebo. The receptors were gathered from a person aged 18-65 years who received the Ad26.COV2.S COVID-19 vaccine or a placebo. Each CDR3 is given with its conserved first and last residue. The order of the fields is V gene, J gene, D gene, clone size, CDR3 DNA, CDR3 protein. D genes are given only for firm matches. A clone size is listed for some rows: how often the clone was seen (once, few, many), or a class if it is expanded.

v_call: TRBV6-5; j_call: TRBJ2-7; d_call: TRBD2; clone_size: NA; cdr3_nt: TGTGCCGCAGGGGGACTAGCGGCCTACGAGCAGTACTTC; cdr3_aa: CAAGGLAAYEQYF
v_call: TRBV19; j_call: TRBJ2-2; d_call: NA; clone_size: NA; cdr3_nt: TGTGCCAGTAGTATGTCGAGGGGCAGCCTCATCACCGGGGAGCTGTTTTTT; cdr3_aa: CASSMSRGSLITGELFF
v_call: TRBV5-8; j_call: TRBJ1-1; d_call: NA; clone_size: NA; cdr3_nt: TGTGCCAGCAGCCCCCCCCGAGTGAACACTGAAGCTTTCTTT; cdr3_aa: CASSPPRVNTEAFF
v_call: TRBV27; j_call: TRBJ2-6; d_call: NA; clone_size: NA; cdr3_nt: TGTGCCAGCCTACCAAGGGCCAGGGCGAACAGTGGGGCCAACGTCCTGACTTTC; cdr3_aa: CASLPRARANSGANVLTF
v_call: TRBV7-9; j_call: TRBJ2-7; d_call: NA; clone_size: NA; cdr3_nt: TGTGCCAGCAGCTTCGACGGGCCCGAGCAGTACTTC; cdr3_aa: CASSFDGPEQYF
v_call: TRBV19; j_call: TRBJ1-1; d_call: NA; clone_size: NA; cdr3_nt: TGTGCCAGTAGTCTAGGAAGGGTGCGCGGTGAAGCTTTCTTT; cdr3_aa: CASSLGRVRGEAFF
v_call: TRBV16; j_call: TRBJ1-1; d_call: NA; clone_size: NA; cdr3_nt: TGTGCCAGCAGCCAAATGGCCAGAACTGAAGCTTTCTTT; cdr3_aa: CASSQMARTEAFF
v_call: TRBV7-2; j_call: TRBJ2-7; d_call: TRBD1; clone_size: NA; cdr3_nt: TGTGCCAGCAGCTTTGGGGACAGGGTCACGCTGCAGTACTTC; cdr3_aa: CASSFGDRVTLQYF
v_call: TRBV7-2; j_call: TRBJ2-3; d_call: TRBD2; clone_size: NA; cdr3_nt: TGTGCCAGCAGCTTACGGACTAGCGGGGGAGATACGCAGTATTTT; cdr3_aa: CASSLRTSGGDTQYF
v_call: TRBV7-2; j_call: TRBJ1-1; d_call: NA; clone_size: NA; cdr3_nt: TGTGCCAGCAGCTCACAAAGGGAGGGGGAAGCTTTCTTT; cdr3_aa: CASSSQREGEAFF
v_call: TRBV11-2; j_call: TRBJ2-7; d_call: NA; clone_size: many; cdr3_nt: TGTGCCAGCAGCGCAGAGGTGGGGGGGCAATACGAGCAGTACTTC; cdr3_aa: CASSAEVGGQYEQYF
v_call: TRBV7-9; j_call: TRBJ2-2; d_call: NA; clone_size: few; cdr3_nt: TGTGCCAGCGGTCTCTCCGGGGAGCTGTTTTTT; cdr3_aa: CASGLSGELFF
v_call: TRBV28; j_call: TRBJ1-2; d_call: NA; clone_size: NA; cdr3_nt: TGTGCCAGCAGTTCGGGCCTCTATGGCTACACCTTC; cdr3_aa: CASSSGLYGYTF
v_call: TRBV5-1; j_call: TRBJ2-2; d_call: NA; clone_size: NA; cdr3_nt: TGCGCCAGCAGCTTCGGGCAGACCGGGGAGCTGTTTTTT; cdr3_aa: CASSFGQTGELFF
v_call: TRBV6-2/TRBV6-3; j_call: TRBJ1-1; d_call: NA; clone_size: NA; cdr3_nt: TGTGCCAGCAGTTCCCCAGGGTGGGGAACTGAAGCTTTCTTT; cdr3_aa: CASSSPGWGTEAFF
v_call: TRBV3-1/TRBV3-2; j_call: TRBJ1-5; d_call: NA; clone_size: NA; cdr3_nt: TGTGCCAGCAGCCAAGATGGGGCACGGGGTGTGGATCAGCCCCAGCATTTT; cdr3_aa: CASSQDGARGVDQPQHF
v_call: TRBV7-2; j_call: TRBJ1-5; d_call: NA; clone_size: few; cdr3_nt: TGTGCCAGCAGACAGGGATTAAGTCAGCCCCAGCATTTT; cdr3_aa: CASRQGLSQPQHF
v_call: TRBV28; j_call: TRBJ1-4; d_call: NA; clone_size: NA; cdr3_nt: TGTGCCACGCATTCCCAGCAGGGGTTAAATGAAAAACTGTTTTTT; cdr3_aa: CATHSQQGLNEKLFF
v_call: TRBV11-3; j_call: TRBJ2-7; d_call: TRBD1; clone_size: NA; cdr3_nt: TGTGCCAGCAGCTCAGGGACAGGGCGCACCTACGAGCAGTACTTC; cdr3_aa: CASSSGTGRTYEQYF
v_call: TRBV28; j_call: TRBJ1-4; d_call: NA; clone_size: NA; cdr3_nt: TGTGCCAGCAGTCCCCCACAGGGAGGAACTAATGAAAAACTGTTTTTT; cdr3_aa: CASSPPQGGTNEKLFF
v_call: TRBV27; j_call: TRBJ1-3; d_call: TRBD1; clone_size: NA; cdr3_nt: TGTGCCAGCGCCCTATACAGGGGATCTGGAAACACCATATATTTT; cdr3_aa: CASALYRGSGNTIYF
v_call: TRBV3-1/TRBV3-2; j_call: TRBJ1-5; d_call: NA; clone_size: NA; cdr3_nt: TGTGCCAGCAGCCAAGGTTTTGGTCAGCCCCAGCATTTT; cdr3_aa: CASSQGFGQPQHF
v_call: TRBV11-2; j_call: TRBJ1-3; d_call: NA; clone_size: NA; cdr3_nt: TGTGCCAGCAGCTGGAATCAGGGATCTGGAAACACCATATATTTT; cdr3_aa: CASSWNQGSGNTIYF
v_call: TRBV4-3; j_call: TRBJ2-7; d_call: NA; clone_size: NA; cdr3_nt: TGCGCCAGCAGCCGATTGGCGGACTACTCCTACGAGCAGTACTTC; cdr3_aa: CASSRLADYSYEQYF
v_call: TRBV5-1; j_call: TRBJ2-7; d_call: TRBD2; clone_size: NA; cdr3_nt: TGCGCCAGCAGCTTGGAAGGGACTACCAGTTCCTACGAGCAGTACTTC; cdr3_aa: CASSLEGTTSSYEQYF
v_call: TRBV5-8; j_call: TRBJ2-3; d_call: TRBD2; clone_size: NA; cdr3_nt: TGTGCCAGCAGCTTGGAGGCGGGGGTTAGCACAGATACGCAGTATTTT; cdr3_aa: CASSLEAGVSTDTQYF
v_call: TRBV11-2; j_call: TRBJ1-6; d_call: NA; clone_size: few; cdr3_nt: TGTGCCAGCAGCTTGACAGGCCTCTATAATTCACCCCTCCACTTT; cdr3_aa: CASSLTGLYNSPLHF
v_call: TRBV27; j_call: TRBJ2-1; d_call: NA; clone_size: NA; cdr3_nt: TGTGCCAGCAGCTTTTATGAGACCTACAATGAGCAGTTCTTC; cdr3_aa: CASSFYETYNEQFF
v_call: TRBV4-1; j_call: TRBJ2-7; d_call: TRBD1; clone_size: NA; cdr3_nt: TGCGCCAGCAGCCAAGCTTTCCGACAGGGGGCCGAGCAGTACTTC; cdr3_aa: CASSQAFRQGAEQYF
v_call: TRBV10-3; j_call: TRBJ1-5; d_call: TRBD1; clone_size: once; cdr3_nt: TGTGCCATCAGTGAGTCTGACAGGGGGCGTCGGCCCCAGCATTTT; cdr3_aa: CAISESDRGRRPQHF
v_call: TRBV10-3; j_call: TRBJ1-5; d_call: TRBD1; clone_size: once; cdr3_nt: TGTGCCACACGCCAGGGGGCAGGTCAGCCCCAGCATTTT; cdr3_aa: CATRQGAGQPQHF
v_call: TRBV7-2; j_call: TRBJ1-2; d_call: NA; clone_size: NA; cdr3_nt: TGTGCCAGCAGCCCGCAGGCCGCTAACTATGGCTACACCTTC; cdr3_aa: CASSPQAANYGYTF
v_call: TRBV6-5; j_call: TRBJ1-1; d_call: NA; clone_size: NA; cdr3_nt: TGTGCCAGCAGTTACTCGCGGAGTTTGAACACTGAAGCTTTCTTT; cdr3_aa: CASSYSRSLNTEAFF
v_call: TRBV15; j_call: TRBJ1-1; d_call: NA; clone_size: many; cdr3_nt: TGTGCCACCTCCAGGGGAACGATCATGAACACTGAAGCTTTCTTT; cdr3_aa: CATSRGTIMNTEAFF
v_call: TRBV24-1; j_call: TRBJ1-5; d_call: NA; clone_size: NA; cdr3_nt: TGTGCCACCGAAGACGGCGATAGCAATCAGCCCCAGCATTTT; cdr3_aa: CATEDGDSNQPQHF
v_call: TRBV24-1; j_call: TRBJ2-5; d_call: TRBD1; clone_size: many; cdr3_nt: TGTGCCACCAGTGAAGGGGGCGCCATGTCACAAGAGACCCAGTACTTC; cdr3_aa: CATSEGGAMSQETQYF
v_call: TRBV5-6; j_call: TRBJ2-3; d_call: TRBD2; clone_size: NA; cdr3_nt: TGTGCCAGCAGCTTGGAACTAGCGGGGCCCACAGATACGCAGTATTTT; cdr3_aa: CASSLELAGPTDTQYF
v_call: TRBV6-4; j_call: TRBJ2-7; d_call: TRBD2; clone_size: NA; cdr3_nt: TGTGCCAGCTTATATTGGGGGACTAGTTTGTCCGAGCAGTACTTC; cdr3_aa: CASLYWGTSLSEQYF
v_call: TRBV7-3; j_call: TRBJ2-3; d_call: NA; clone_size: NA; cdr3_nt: TGTGCCAGCAGATTAGGGAGCACAGATACGCAGTATTTT; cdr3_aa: CASRLGSTDTQYF
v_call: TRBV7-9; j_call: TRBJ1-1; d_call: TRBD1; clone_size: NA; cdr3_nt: TGTGCCAGCAGCCTGATACAGGGGATGTACACTGAAGCTTTCTTT; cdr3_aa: CASSLIQGMYTEAFF
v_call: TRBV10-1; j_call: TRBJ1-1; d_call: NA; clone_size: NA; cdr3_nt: TGCGCCAGCAGTACAGGGTATTCTGAAGCTTTCTTT; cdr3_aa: CASSTGYSEAFF
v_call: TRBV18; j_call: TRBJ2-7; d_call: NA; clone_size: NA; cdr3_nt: TGTGCCAGCTCACTTATAGGTCCCGGGGAGCAGTACTTC; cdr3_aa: CASSLIGPGEQYF
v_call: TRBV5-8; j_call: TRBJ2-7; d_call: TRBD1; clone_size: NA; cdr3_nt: TGTGCCAGCAGCTTGGGTAGGGGACAGCACAGGGAGCAGTACTTC; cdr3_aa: CASSLGRGQHREQYF
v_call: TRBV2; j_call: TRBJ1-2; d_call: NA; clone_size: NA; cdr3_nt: TGTGCCAGCAGTGAAATGCACCAGGGCAATGGCTACACCTTC; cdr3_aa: CASSEMHQGNGYTF
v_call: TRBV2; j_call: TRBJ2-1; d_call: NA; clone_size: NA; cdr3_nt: TGTGCCAGGTATAGCGAACACAATGAGCAGTTCTTC; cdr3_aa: CARYSEHNEQFF
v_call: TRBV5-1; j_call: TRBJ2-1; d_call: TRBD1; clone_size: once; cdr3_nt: TGCGCCAGCAGCTTGGAGGGACAGGGCTACAATGAGCAGTTCTTC; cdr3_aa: CASSLEGQGYNEQFF
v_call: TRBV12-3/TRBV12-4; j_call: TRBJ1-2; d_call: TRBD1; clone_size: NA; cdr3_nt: TGTGCCAGCAGCAGACAGGGGCCCCTTGGCTACACCTTC; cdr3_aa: CASSRQGPLGYTF
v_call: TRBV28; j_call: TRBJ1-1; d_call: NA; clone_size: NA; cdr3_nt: TGTGCCAGCAGTCCAACCACCCCACAGTCTGTTGAAGCTTTCTTT; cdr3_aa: CASSPTTPQSVEAFF
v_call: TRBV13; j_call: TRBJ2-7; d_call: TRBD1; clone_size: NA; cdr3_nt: TGTGCCAGCAGCCCTGGGACAGCCTCCTACGAGCAGTACTTC; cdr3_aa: CASSPGTASYEQYF
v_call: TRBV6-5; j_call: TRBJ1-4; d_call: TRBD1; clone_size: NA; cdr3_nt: TGTGCCACCTTGACAGGGTGGGATGAAAAACTGTTTTTT; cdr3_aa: CATLTGWDEKLFF